Listed below are T cell receptor beta chains from one sample, sequenced in a study of control samples from healthy donors and cancer patients. Produced via immunoSEQ multiplex PCR; TCRdb's table is partial and in-frame only. The sample has 100,000 or so clones, around three quarters seen once; the top ten hold roughly 10%. The source material was blood. These receptors all stem from a woman in her twenties or thirties in good health. Each CDR3 is given with its conserved first and last residue. A D gene is named only where the DNA matches it firmly. The size entry is marked missing in some rows and otherwise reads once, few, many or a size class.

v_gene	d_gene	len	j_gene	abundance	CDR3nt	CDR3aa
TRBV19	NA	15	TRBJ1-2	NA	TGTGCCAGTAGTATATCAGACCGGGGGTTGGAAGGCTACACCTTC	CASSISDRGLEGYTF
TRBV6-5	NA	15	TRBJ2-6	NA	TGTGCCAGCTCTGGGGGGCTAGCCGGGGCCAACGTCCTGACTTTC	CASSGGLAGANVLTF
TRBV7-9	NA	18	TRBJ1-1	once	TGTGCCAGCAGCTCTCACCCGTACAGGGTTTCAAAGGGGACTGAAGCTTTCTTT	CASSSHPYRVSKGTEAFF
TRBV6-5	NA	15	TRBJ2-6	NA	TGTGCCAGCAGTCAGCAGGAGTCTGGGGCCAACGTCCTGACTTTC	CASSQQESGANVLTF
TRBV18	NA	14	TRBJ1-2	few	TGTGCCAGCTCACCACAGGACAGTGCTTATGGCTACACCTTC	CASSPQDSAYGYTF
TRBV29-1	NA	11	TRBJ1-1	NA	TGCAGCGTTGACGGGAACACTGAAGCTTTCTTT	CSVDGNTEAFF
TRBV2	NA	15	TRBJ1-5	few	TGTGCCAGCAGTGAATTCGGGACTTTCAATCAGCCCCAGCATTTT	CASSEFGTFNQPQHF
TRBV19	TRBD1	16	TRBJ1-2	NA	TGTGCCAGTAGCAATATTACAGGGGATTCTTACTATGGCTACACCTTC	CASSNITGDSYYGYTF
TRBV2	NA	16	TRBJ1-2	NA	TGTGCCAGCAGTGAGGTCGGACAGAACCTTATCTATGGCTACACCTTC	CASSEVGQNLIYGYTF
TRBV3-1/TRBV3-2	NA	15	TRBJ1-6	NA	TGTGCCAGCAGCCCCCCGGAGACCGTGCCTCGACCCCTCCACTTT	CASSPPETVPRPLHF
TRBV5-1	TRBD1	15	TRBJ1-4	NA	TGCGCCAGCAGCCGCCAGGGGGCCACTAATGAAAAACTGTTTTTT	CASSRQGATNEKLFF
TRBV11-3	NA	13	TRBJ1-1	NA	TGTGCCAGCAGCTTAGATCGGGGGGATGAAGCTTTCTTT	CASSLDRGDEAFF
TRBV19	NA	16	TRBJ2-2	NA	TGTGCCAGTAGTATAGGCCGACACTTAAACACCGGGGAGCTGTTTTTT	CASSIGRHLNTGELFF
TRBV5-6	NA	13	TRBJ1-1	NA	TGTGCCAGCAGCGCGGGACTGAACACTGAAGCTTTCTTT	CASSAGLNTEAFF
TRBV29-1	TRBD2	15	TRBJ2-2	NA	TGCAGCGCCCGGGGTAGCGGGGTCTCCACCGGGGAGCTGTTTTTT	CSARGSGVSTGELFF
TRBV19	NA	16	TRBJ1-6	NA	TGTGCCAGTAGCGTCGGACGGCGGACATCTTATTCACCCCTCCACTTT	CASSVGRRTSYSPLHF
TRBV20-1	TRBD1	13	TRBJ2-7	NA	TGCAGTGCTAGTAAGGGACAGGGGGACGAGCAGTACTTC	CSASKGQGDEQYF
TRBV10-3	NA	14	TRBJ1-1	NA	TGTGCCATCAGTGAGTCAGGACTCGTCCCTGAAGCTTTCTTT	CAISESGLVPEAFF
TRBV5-1	NA	14	TRBJ1-6	NA	TGCGCCAGACTAGATGGGGGGCGGAATTCACCCCTCCACTTT	CARLDGGRNSPLHF
TRBV4-3	TRBD2	18	TRBJ2-5	NA	TGCGCCAGCAGCCAAGATAAACTAGCGGGGGAGCAACAAGAGACCCAGTACTTC	CASSQDKLAGEQQETQYF
TRBV29-1	TRBD1	13	TRBJ1-1	once	TGCAGCACTGGACAGGGCGTGAACACTGAAGCTTTCTTT	CSTGQGVNTEAFF
TRBV2	TRBD2	13	TRBJ2-5	NA	TGTGCCAGCAGTTTACTAGCGGAAGAGACCCAGTACTTC	CASSLLAEETQYF
TRBV4-2	NA	14	TRBJ1-2	once	TGTGCCAGCAGCCAGGCAGGGCAGGCCGGTGGCTACACCTTC	CASSQAGQAGGYTF
TRBV5-6	TRBD1	12	TRBJ1-2	NA	TGTGCCAGTCGGGACAGGTCGATTGGCTACACCTTC	CASRDRSIGYTF
TRBV2	NA	13	TRBJ1-1	few	TGTGCCAGCAATGGCCCTTTATCCGCTGGGGCTTTCTTT	CASNGPLSAGAFF
TRBV5-4	NA	16	TRBJ2-2	NA	TGTGCCAGCAGCTTGGCCGGGGTGAGGAACACCGGGGAGCTGTTTTTT	CASSLAGVRNTGELFF
TRBV18	NA	14	TRBJ2-7	NA	TGTGCCAGCTCACTACAGGGTTCCTCCTACGAGCAGTACTTC	CASSLQGSSYEQYF
TRBV2	TRBD1	12	TRBJ2-7	NA	TGTGCCAGCGCGGACAGGGTCTACGAGCAGTACTTC	CASADRVYEQYF
TRBV15	TRBD1	15	TRBJ2-3	NA	TGTGCCACCAGCACCCGGGACAGGGCGCTGGATACGCAGTATTTT	CATSTRDRALDTQYF
TRBV2	NA	13	TRBJ2-3	NA	TGTGCCACCACAGGGAGGGATACAGATACGCAGTATTTT	CATTGRDTDTQYF
TRBV2	NA	11	TRBJ2-7	few	TGTGCCAGCAGAAACGACTACGAGCAGTACTTC	CASRNDYEQYF
TRBV6-5	TRBD2	16	TRBJ2-3	once	TGTGCCAGCAGTTACAAGGGCGGGGGGGGCACAGATACGCAGTATTTT	CASSYKGGGGTDTQYF
TRBV18	NA	16	TRBJ1-4	few	TGTGCCAGCTCAAAGGACGACGGGGGAGGAAATGAAAAACTGTTTTTT	CASSKDDGGGNEKLFF
TRBV30	TRBD1	15	TRBJ1-3	NA	TGTGCCTGGACCCGCGACAGGGGAAAGGGAAACACCATATATTTT	CAWTRDRGKGNTIYF
TRBV7-2	NA	13	TRBJ1-1	NA	TGTGCCAGCAGCTTAGGCAGGGGTTATGGAGCTTTCTTT	CASSLGRGYGAFF
TRBV10-1	TRBD2	13	TRBJ2-1	NA	TGCGCCAGCAGTGAGTCAGGGAGGGATGAGCAGTTCTTC	CASSESGRDEQFF
TRBV6-5	TRBD1	16	TRBJ1-1	once	TGTGCCAGCAGTTCAGAGACAGGGGGGGGGTACACTGAAGCTTTCTTT	CASSSETGGGYTEAFF
TRBV19	NA	16	TRBJ2-3	NA	TGTGCCAGTAGTCCGGTCTTGGAGGGAAGGACAGATACGCAGTATTTT	CASSPVLEGRTDTQYF
TRBV21-1	NA	12	TRBJ2-7	NA	TGTGCCAGCCGGACCCCGTGCTACGAGCAGTACTTC	CASRTPCYEQYF
TRBV29-1	NA	14	TRBJ2-5	NA	TGCAGCGTCCATCCTTGGGAGGTCCAAGAGACCCAGTACTTC	CSVHPWEVQETQYF
TRBV27	TRBD1	16	TRBJ2-3	NA	TGTGCCAGCAGTCTCAGTCCGGGACAGGGGACAGATACGCAGTATTTT	CASSLSPGQGTDTQYF
TRBV15	TRBD2	16	TRBJ2-3	NA	TGTGCCACCAGCAGTGGACTAGCGGGAAACACAGATACGCAGTATTTT	CATSSGLAGNTDTQYF
TRBV6-2/TRBV6-3	TRBD2	16	TRBJ2-3	few	TGTGCCAGCAGTCCCTTAGCGGGGGGGACCACAGATACGCAGTATTTT	CASSPLAGGTTDTQYF
TRBV2	NA	14	TRBJ2-5	NA	TGTGCCAGCAGTGAACTGGTAGCCACAGAGACCCAGTACTTC	CASSELVATETQYF
TRBV9	NA	14	TRBJ1-6	once	TGTGCCAGCAGCGTAGTGACAGAAAATTCACCCCTCCACTTT	CASSVVTENSPLHF
TRBV10-1	NA	14	TRBJ2-3	NA	TGCGCCAGCAGCGGTCAGAGCAGACCAGATACGCAGTATTTT	CASSGQSRPDTQYF
TRBV6-5	TRBD1	13	TRBJ1-5	NA	TGTGCCACCCAGGGGGCGGACAATCAGCCCCAGCATTTT	CATQGADNQPQHF
TRBV7-8	NA	12	TRBJ2-7	NA	TGTGCCAGCAGCAACCCCAGGGGTGAGCAGTACTTC	CASSNPRGEQYF
TRBV6-6	NA	14	TRBJ1-6	NA	TGTGCCGTTCGGGACGGGGTCTATAATTCACCCCTCCACTTT	CAVRDGVYNSPLHF
TRBV19	NA	10	TRBJ1-1	NA	TGTGCCAGTAGTGGCACTGAAGCTTTCTTT	CASSGTEAFF
TRBV6-5	TRBD1	15	TRBJ1-2	few	TGTGCCAGCCTGCGCCAGGGGGCGAGAAGCTATGGCTACACCTTC	CASLRQGARSYGYTF
TRBV4-2	TRBD1	14	TRBJ2-7	NA	TGTGCCAGCAGCTTCCGGGACAGATCCTACGAGCAGTACTTC	CASSFRDRSYEQYF
TRBV30	NA	16	TRBJ2-5	few	TGTGCCTGGAGCACACGGACCCGGGGGATCCAAGAGACCCAGTACTTC	CAWSTRTRGIQETQYF
TRBV18	TRBD2	14	TRBJ2-1	medium-sized	TGTGCCAGCTCCAACCTAGCGGGGGGCCGTGAGCAGTTCTTC	CASSNLAGGREQFF
TRBV3-1/TRBV3-2	NA	14	TRBJ2-6	NA	TGTGCCAGCAGGTTAAGGGCCGGGGCCAACGTCCTGACTTTC	CASRLRAGANVLTF
TRBV27	NA	16	TRBJ1-6	NA	TGTGCCAGCAGAGTAGGGGGTTCCTCCTATAATTCACCCCTCCACTTT	CASRVGGSSYNSPLHF
TRBV15	NA	14	TRBJ2-2	NA	TGTGCCACCAGCAGCACGCTGAACACCGGGGAGCTGTTTTTT	CATSSTLNTGELFF
TRBV27	NA	18	TRBJ1-1	NA	TGTGCCAGCGGGGTGGTAGTTTTGTCTGGGGTTATGAACACTGAAGCTTTCTTT	CASGVVVLSGVMNTEAFF
TRBV7-3	NA	15	TRBJ2-3	NA	TGTGCCAGCAGCCCGAGCGGCTACATGACAGATACGCAGTATTTT	CASSPSGYMTDTQYF
TRBV19	TRBD1	13	TRBJ2-7	NA	TGTGCCAGTAGTAGTACAGGGGGCGGCGAGCAGTACTTC	CASSSTGGGEQYF